In this sample, the clone carrying this TCR beta chain turned up a few times. Its antigen is unknown. This sample was included in a study of blood T cells in healthy people across ages. Study outcomes and limitations: Leaving the PBMCs unsorted stopped any conclusive comparison of naive versus antigen-experienced cells.

Total RNA, at least 5 micrograms per sample, was extracted from PBMCs. Primed by a sample-barcoded 5' primer and a J-beta primer mix, a second PCR proceeded for 7 to 11 cycles. One entry per CDR3 protein results from TCRdb running MiXCR on the 5' RACE reads. The sample records approximately 800,000 distinct CDR3 sequences, about 26% being singletons. The same sample was also studied in work on T cells of mothers and their children. That publication notes: The second PCR's M1S primer added sample barcodes and 2-4 random nucleotides. Related mother-child pairs shared marginally more repertoire than unrelated pairs, though not significantly.

The source is a boy aged 5 to 17 in good health. The source material was blood.

The DNA of the CDR3 is TGTGCCAGCAGCCCCAATGGCAGACAAGAGACCCAGTACTTC. This gives the protein CASSPNGRQETQYF. The chain employs TRBV3-1 and TRBJ2-5; D is undetermined. The V gene's germline CDR1 is LGHDT and CDR2 YNNKEL (reference sequence). Trimming pared 4 bases from V and 2 bases from J, leaving 11 bases between. This CDR3 comprises 14 residues.